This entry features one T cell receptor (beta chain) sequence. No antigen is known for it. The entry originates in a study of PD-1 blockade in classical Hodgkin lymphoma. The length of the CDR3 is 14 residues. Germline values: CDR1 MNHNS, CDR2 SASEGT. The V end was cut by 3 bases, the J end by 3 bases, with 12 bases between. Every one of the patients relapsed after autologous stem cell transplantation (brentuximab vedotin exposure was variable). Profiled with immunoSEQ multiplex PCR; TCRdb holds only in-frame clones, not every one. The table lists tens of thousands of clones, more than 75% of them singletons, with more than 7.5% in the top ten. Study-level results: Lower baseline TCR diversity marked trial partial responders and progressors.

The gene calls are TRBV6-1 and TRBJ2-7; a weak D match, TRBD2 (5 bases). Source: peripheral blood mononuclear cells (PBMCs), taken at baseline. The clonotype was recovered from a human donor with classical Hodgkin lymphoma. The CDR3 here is CASSDVWAGYEQYF. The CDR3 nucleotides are TGTGCCAGCAGTGATGTCTGGGCGGGCTACGAGCAGTACTTC.